The 25 T cell receptor beta chains listed next were all sequenced from one sample in a study of early T cells in non-severe SARS-CoV-2 infection. TCRdb reprocessed the 5' RACE reads with MiXCR, giving one entry per CDR3 protein. The data contain approximately 42,000 distinct CDR3 sequences, approximately 6.9% of them singletons. The sequencing input was whole blood. All receptors come from an adult who was a healthcare worker with PCR-confirmed SARS-CoV-2 infection or an uninfected control (not recorded which).

The table lists this clonotype with many counts. The rearrangement joins TRBV29-1 to TRBJ1-1; perhaps TRBD1 as D (6 bases). This CDR3 has 11 residues. Germline CDR1 and CDR2: SQVTM and ANQGSEA. V dropped 4 bases and J dropped 4 bases, with 7 bases sitting between them. The CDR3 coding sequence is TGCAGCGTTGCGGACAGCACTGAAGCTTTCTTT. It translates to CSVADSTEAFF.

V is TRBV7-8 and J is TRBJ2-3; D unclear. The CDR3 extends over 14 amino acids. Trimming stripped 5 bases from V and 2 bases from J, with 11 bases between. The germline gives CDR1 SGHVS, CDR2 FQNEAQ. For the CDR3, the DNA is TGTGCCAGCAGCCCAGTGGGTGACACAGATACGCAGTATTTT. The encoded protein is CASSPVGDTDTQYF. The full variable domain, with the rest looked up from reference TRBV7-8 and TRBJ2-3, is GAGVSQSPRYKVAKRGQDVALRCDPISGHVSLFWYQQALGQGPEFLTYFQNEAQLDKSGLPSDRFFAERPEGSVSTLKIQRTQQEDSAVYLCASSPVGDTDTQYFGPGTRLTVL.

This clonotype was observed at least ten times. V and J are TRBV2 and TRBJ1-2; possible D gene TRBD1, 5 bases. Between the trimmed V and J ends, which lost 3 bases and 2 bases, there was a span of 10 bases. Germline-derived CDR1 and CDR2 are SNHLY and FYNNEI. The CDR3 totals 14 residues. CDR3 sequence: CASSERGPNYGYTF. CDR3 in DNA: TGTGCCAGCAGTGAGAGGGGACCCAACTATGGCTACACCTTC. Together with reference TRBV2 and TRBJ1-2, the CDR3 gives the full variable domain: EPEVTQTPSHQVTQMGQEVILRCVPISNHLYFYWYRQILGQKVEFLVSFYNNEISEKSEIFDDQFSVERPDGSNFTLKIRSTKLEDSAMYFCASSERGPNYGYTFGSGTRLTVV.

This clonotype came up many times. This chain links TRBV18 with TRBJ2-4, with D perhaps TRBD1 or TRBD2 (5 bases each). The CDR3 has 15 residues. V lost 2 bases, J lost 1 base, and 9 bases lay in between. Germline loops: CDR1 KGHSH, CDR2 LQKENI. The CDR3 nucleotides are TGTGCCAGCTCACCATCGGGGCTCGCCAAAAACATTCAGTACTTC. Amino acids: CASSPSGLAKNIQYF.

There are a few counts of this clonotype. The chain's CDR3 is CSVEKTGDGAGELFF. In nucleotides, the CDR3 is TGCAGCGTTGAAAAGACAGGGGATGGGGCCGGGGAGCTGTTTTTT. The rearrangement uses TRBV29-1 and TRBJ2-2, with 8 bases lining up with TRBD1. The ends lost 2 bases at V and 6 bases at J; junction bases unmatched: 8. Per germline, CDR1 SQVTM and CDR2 ANQGSEA. The CDR3 is 15 residues long.

Ten or more counts support this clonotype. This sequence joins TRBV6-1 and TRBJ1-2; a possible D gene is TRBD1 (5 bases). V lost 8 bases to trimming and J lost 6 bases, with 19 bases between them. The CDR3 contains 14 residues. Germline V lookup: CDR1 MNHNS, CDR2 SASEGT. The CDR3 coding sequence is TGTGCCAGCCTAGGGCGCAGGGCAACGGATGGCTACACCTTC. It codes for CASLGRRATDGYTF.

The chain carries TRBV9 and TRBJ2-3, with 10 bases fitting TRBD1. The germline V gene has CDR1 SGDLS and CDR2 YYNGEE. This CDR3 contains 16 residues. The trim removed 0 bases at V and 4 bases at J, leaving 5 bases unmatched. The CDR3 nucleotides are TGTGCCAGCAGCGTAGACGGGACAGGGGTCGCAGATACGCAGTATTTT. This codes for CASSVDGTGVADTQYF.

This clonotype was seen repeatedly, ten times or more. The CDR3 DNA is TGTGCCACCGAGGGTTGGAACAATGAGCAGTTCTTC. Translated, it gives CATEGWNNEQFF. The V gene is TRBV24-1, the J gene TRBJ2-1, with D maybe TRBD2 (5 bases). The CDR3 totals 12 residues. V was clipped by 9 bases and J by 5 bases, with 10 bases between them. In germline, CDR1 is KGHDR, CDR2 SFDVKD.

The rearrangement links TRBV7-2 to TRBJ1-5; the D gene is possibly TRBD1 (5 bases). V was pared by 5 bases and J by 1 base, with 12 bases between. Looked up from germline, CDR1 is SGHTA and CDR2 is FQGNSA. The CDR3 spans 15 residues. The CDR3 spells CASSPFQGSNQPQHF. DNA of the CDR3: TGTGCCAGCAGCCCTTTTCAGGGAAGCAATCAGCCCCAGCATTTT.

This clonotype has a count of ten or more. The V gene is TRBV27, the J gene TRBJ2-7, with 8 bases that match TRBD1. The CDR3 totals 15 residues. From germline, CDR1 is MNHEY and CDR2 SMNVEV (reference sequence). The V and J ends lost 6 bases and 8 bases, in that order; junction bases with no gene match: 15. Here the CDR3 reads CASRNSGTGATKQYF. The CDR3 nucleotides read TGTGCCAGCAGAAACTCCGGGACAGGCGCCACAAAGCAGTACTTC.

Only one count was recorded for this clonotype. The chain carries TRBV6-1 and TRBJ1-1, with D unclear. Germline-derived CDR1 and CDR2 are MNHNS and SASEGT. The CDR3 runs to 15 residues. Trimming pared 5 bases from V and 1 base from J, leaving 14 bases between. Written as DNA, the CDR3 is TGTGCCAGCAGTACCCGAGGGCGACCGAACACTGAAGCTTTCTTT. Protein sequence: CASSTRGRPNTEAFF.

J is TRBJ2-5 and V is TRBV5-6; the D gene is possibly TRBD2 (5 bases). The length of the CDR3 is 15 residues. Germline V gives CDR1 SGHDT, CDR2 YYEEEE. Trimming took 2 bases from V and 5 from J, leaving 16 bases between them. In nucleotides, the CDR3 is TGTGCCAGCAGCTTTATGGTCGGGGATGCGGAGACCCAGTACTTC. This gives the protein CASSFMVGDAETQYF.

The sample holds many counts of this clonotype. The V call is TRBV2, the J call TRBJ1-1, with TRBD1 as a possible D gene (6 bases). The length of the CDR3 is 14 residues. The germline CDR1 and CDR2 sequences are SNHLY and FYNNEI. The V and J ends lost 2 bases and 1 base respectively, with 8 bases between them. Written as DNA, the CDR3 is TGTGCCAGCAGTGAATTCAGGGGGAACACTGAAGCTTTCTTT. Translation gives CASSEFRGNTEAFF.

This clonotype was observed a few times. The CDR3 here is CASSHEGTGGYEQYF. CDR3 bases: TGTGCCAGCAGCCACGAAGGGACAGGGGGCTACGAGCAGTACTTC. This rearrangement joins TRBV4-2 to TRBJ2-7; TRBD1 aligns across 11 bases. Germline CDR1 and CDR2: LGHNA and YNFKEQ. CDR3 size: 15 residues. Trimming at V came to 3 bases and at J to 3 bases, leaving 4 bases not matched to a gene.

J is TRBJ2-3 and V is TRBV6-2 or TRBV6-3; D ambiguous. V shed 5 bases and J shed 6 bases, with 15 bases lying between them. The CDR3 extends over 14 amino acids. Germline V gives CDR1 MNHEY, CDR2 SVGEGT. In DNA form, the CDR3 reads TGTGCCAGCAGTCAAACGGGCCGATGGGATACGCAGTATTTT. This codes for CASSQTGRWDTQYF.

The rearrangement uses TRBV5-1 and TRBJ2-7; maybe TRBD2 (5 bases). Trimming pared 2 bases from V and 5 bases from J, leaving 14 bases between. This CDR3 is 14 amino acids long. Germline CDR1 and CDR2: SGHRS and YFSETQ. CDR3 in amino acids: CASSFGGLVDEQYF. CDR3 DNA: TGCGCCAGCAGCTTTGGCGGGCTGGTCGACGAGCAGTACTTC.

This clonotype was counted a few times. The chain uses TRBV6-5 and TRBJ2-7; 11 bases are a match to TRBD1. V lost 0 bases to trimming and J lost 3 bases; unmatched junction nucleotides: 1. Germline CDR1 reads MNHEY; CDR2 reads SVGAGI. The CDR3 totals 15 residues. CDR3 in amino acids: CASSYSGTGGYEQYF. The CDR3 coding sequence is TGTGCCAGCAGTTACTCCGGGACAGGGGGCTACGAGCAGTACTTC.

The table lists this clonotype with a count of one. The V call is TRBV5-1, the J call TRBJ2-2; D is perhaps TRBD2 (6 bases). Germline V CDR1 and CDR2: SGHRS, YFSETQ. Trimming took 0 bases from V and 4 from J, leaving 19 bases between them. This CDR3 comprises 18 residues. The CDR3 nucleotides read TGCGCCAGCAGCTTGGCGGAGGGACGGACCGGGGGCACCGGGGAGCTGTTTTTT. This encodes CASSLAEGRTGGTGELFF.

In its sample, this clonotype was seen many times. This chain connects TRBV29-1 to TRBJ1-1; no firm D call. CDR3 length equals 11 residues. Trimming cost V 7 bases and J 1 base, with 7 bases left between them. Germline CDR1 and CDR2: SQVTM and ANQGSEA. The CDR3 DNA sequence: TGCAGCGGACGTTCGAACACTGAAGCTTTCTTT. This translates into CSGRSNTEAFF.

This clonotype was seen a handful of times. V is TRBV20-1 and J is TRBJ1-5; TRBD1 aligns across 7 bases. V gave up 4 bases and J gave up 4 bases; unmatched junction bases: 7. Germline CDR1 DFQATT, CDR2 SNEGSKA (reference sequence). CDR3 length: 14 residues. The CDR3, as DNA: TGCAGTGCTAACCCCGGGACAGAGAATCAGCCCCAGCATTTT. It codes for CSANPGTENQPQHF.

There are many counts of this clonotype. The V gene is TRBV20-1, the J gene TRBJ2-1, with TRBD2 identical over 8 bases. J gave up 6 bases and V 1 base, and 8 bases lay outside the gene matches. Germline CDR1 reads DFQATT; CDR2 reads SNEGSKA (reference sequence). This CDR3 comprises 15 residues. The CDR3 region has the DNA TGCAGTGCTAGAGTCCGGGTTAGCGGGGTCAATGAGCAGTTCTTC. It yields the protein CSARVRVSGVNEQFF.

The chain carries TRBV4-2 and TRBJ2-3; the match to TRBD2 covers 9 bases. The V segment lost 1 base and the J segment 1 base; nucleotides outside the gene matches: 0. Germline V gene data show CDR1 as LGHNA and CDR2 as YNFKEQ. The CDR3 is made up of 15 amino acids. The CDR3 nucleotides read TGTGCCAGCAGCCAAGTAGCGGGGGGCACAGATACGCAGTATTTT. The encoded protein is CASSQVAGGTDTQYF.

This clonotype was seen repeatedly, ten times or more. The chain employs TRBV18 and TRBJ1-1; unclear D gene. Trimming shortened V by 1 base and J by 4 bases, and 16 bases separated the two germline ends. CDR1 and CDR2 from the germline V gene are KGHSH and LQKENI. This CDR3 spans 16 amino acids. CDR3 loop: CASSPLDRVVSTEAFF. DNA of the CDR3: TGTGCCAGCTCACCACTAGATAGAGTGGTAAGCACTGAAGCTTTCTTT.

This clonotype was found many times. This chain joins TRBV18 and TRBJ2-3; tentative D call: TRBD1 (6 bases). The CDR3 is made up of 14 amino acids. Per the germline V gene, CDR1 is KGHSH and CDR2 is LQKENI. V was pared by 6 bases and J by 5 bases, with 15 bases between. The CDR3 DNA is TGTGCCAGCTCGTCAGGACAGATAGTAGATACGCAGTATTTT. This encodes CASSSGQIVDTQYF.

This clonotype has a handful of counts. The chain is built from TRBV30 and TRBJ2-1; D unclear. In germline, CDR1 is GTSNPN, CDR2 SVGIG (reference sequence). Trimming removed 0 bases from V and 4 bases from J, with 10 bases in between. This CDR3 is 14 amino acids long. CDR3 protein: CAWSVENKYNEQFF. CDR3 sequence (DNA): TGTGCCTGGAGTGTCGAGAACAAGTACAATGAGCAGTTCTTC. Full variable domain (remainder filled in from reference TRBV30 and TRBJ2-1): SQTIHQWPATLVQPVGSPLSLECTVEGTSNPNLYWYRQAAGRGLQLLFYSVGIGQISSEVPQNLSASRPQDRQFILSSKKLLLSDSGFYLCAWSVENKYNEQFFGPGTRLTVL.